This T cell receptor (beta chain) came from a study of blood T cells in healthy people across ages. Study-level points and caveats: In these data, TCR beta diversity tracked strongly with naive T cell percentage.

It was with a sample-barcoded 5' primer and a J-beta primer mix that a second PCR of roughly 7 to 12 cycles was run. TCRdb called the 5' RACE reads again in MiXCR, with one record for every CDR3 protein. The table shows some 860,000 distinct CDR3 sequences, with around three fifths occurring only once. The total RNA that was extracted per sample amounted to at least 5.5 micrograms. The CDR3 runs to 19 residues. CDR1 and CDR2 (germline): SGHTA, FQGNSA. The V and J ends lost 3 bases and 9 bases respectively, with 30 bases between them. In regard to this clonotype: Its antigen is not identified.

The TCR sequence derives from a man aged 35-49 years in good health. The genes are TRBV7-2 and TRBJ2-1, with D possibly being TRBD2 (7 bases). The sample comprised blood. The CDR3 DNA reads TGTGCCAGCAGCTTCCCCCGTCTCAACAGGGAGGGGCAGATTGGTGAGCAGTTCTTC. This translates into CASSFPRLNREGQIGEQFF.